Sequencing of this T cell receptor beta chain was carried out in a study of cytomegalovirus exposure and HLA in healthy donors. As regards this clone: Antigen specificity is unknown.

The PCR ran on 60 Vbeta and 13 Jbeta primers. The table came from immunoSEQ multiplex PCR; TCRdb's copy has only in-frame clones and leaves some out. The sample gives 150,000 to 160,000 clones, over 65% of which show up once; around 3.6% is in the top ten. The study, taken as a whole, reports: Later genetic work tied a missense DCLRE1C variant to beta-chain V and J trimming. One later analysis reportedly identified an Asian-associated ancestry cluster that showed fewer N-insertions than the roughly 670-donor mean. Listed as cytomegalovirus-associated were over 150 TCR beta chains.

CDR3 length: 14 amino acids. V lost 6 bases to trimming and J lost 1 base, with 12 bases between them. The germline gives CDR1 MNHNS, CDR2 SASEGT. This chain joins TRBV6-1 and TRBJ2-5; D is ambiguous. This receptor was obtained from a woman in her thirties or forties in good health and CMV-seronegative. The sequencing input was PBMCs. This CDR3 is CASRAPRLQETQYF. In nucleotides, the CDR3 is TGTGCCAGCAGGGCCCCGAGGCTCCAAGAGACCCAGTACTTC.